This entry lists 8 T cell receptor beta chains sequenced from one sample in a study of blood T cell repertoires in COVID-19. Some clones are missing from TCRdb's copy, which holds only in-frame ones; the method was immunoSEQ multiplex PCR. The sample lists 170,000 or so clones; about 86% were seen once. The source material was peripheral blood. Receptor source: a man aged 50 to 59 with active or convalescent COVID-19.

This chain's CDR3 is CSARAGDTQYF. The CDR3, as DNA: TGCAGTGCTAGAGCGGGAGATACGCAGTATTTT. This chain links TRBV20-1 with TRBJ2-3; D uncertain. The CDR3 consists of 11 residues. V lost 1 base and J 5 bases, leaving 4 bases between the germline ends. Germline V gene sequence: CDR1 DFQATT, CDR2 SNEGSKA (reference sequence).

The CDR3 DNA reads TGTGCCAGCAGCCCCGAGGTCACAGATACGCAGTATTTT. Its translation is CASSPEVTDTQYF. The chain combines TRBV7-3 with TRBJ2-3; D is unresolved. The V end lost 5 bases, the J end lost 2 bases, and 8 bases lay between the germline ends. Germline V CDR1 and CDR2: SGHTA, FQGTGA. This CDR3 comprises 13 residues.

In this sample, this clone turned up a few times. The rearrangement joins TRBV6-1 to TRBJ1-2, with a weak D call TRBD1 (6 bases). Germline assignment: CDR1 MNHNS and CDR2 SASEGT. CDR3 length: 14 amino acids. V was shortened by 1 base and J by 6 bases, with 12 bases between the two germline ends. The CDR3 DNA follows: TGTGCCAGCAGTGAAGATTACCAGGGGAATGGCTACACCTTC. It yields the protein CASSEDYQGNGYTF.

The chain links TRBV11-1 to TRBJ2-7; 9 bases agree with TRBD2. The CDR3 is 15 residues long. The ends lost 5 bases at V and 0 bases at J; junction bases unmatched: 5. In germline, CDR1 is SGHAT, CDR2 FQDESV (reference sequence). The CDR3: CASSRLADSSYEQYF. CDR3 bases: TGTGCCAGCAGCAGACTAGCGGATAGCTCCTACGAGCAGTACTTC.

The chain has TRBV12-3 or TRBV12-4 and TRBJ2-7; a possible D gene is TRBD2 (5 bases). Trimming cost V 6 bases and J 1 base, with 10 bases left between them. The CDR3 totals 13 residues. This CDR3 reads CASRLGGSYEQYF. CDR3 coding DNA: TGTGCCAGCAGACTGGGCGGGTCCTACGAGCAGTACTTC.

CDR3 loop: CASSMGSSYNEQFF. Here the CDR3 DNA reads TGTGCCAGTAGTATGGGGAGCTCCTACAATGAGCAGTTCTTC. This chain joins TRBV19 and TRBJ2-1, with D maybe TRBD2 (5 bases). There are 14 residues in the CDR3. CDR1 LNHDA and CDR2 SQIVND come from the germline V gene (reference sequence). V dropped 3 bases and J dropped 0 bases, with 6 bases sitting between them. The complete variable domain, with remaining parts taken from reference TRBV19 and TRBJ2-1, reads DGGITQSPKYLFRKEGQNVTLSCEQNLNHDAMYWYRQDPGQGLRLIYYSQIVNDFQKGDIAEGYSVSREKKESFPLTVTSAQKNPTAFYLCASSMGSSYNEQFFGPGTRLTVL.

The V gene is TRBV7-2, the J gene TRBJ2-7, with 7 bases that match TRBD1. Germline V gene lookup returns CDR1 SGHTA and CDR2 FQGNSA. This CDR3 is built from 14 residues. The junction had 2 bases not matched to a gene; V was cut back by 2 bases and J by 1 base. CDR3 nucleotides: TGTGCCAGCAGCTTATCACAGGGGTCCTACGAGCAGTACTTC. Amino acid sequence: CASSLSQGSYEQYF.

The CDR3 sequence: CASSSLQGGTQYF. Here the CDR3 DNA reads TGTGCCAGCAGCTCGCTCCAGGGGGGTACGCAGTATTTT. This chain connects TRBV7-9 to TRBJ2-3; the D gene is possibly TRBD1 (7 bases). The CDR3 spans 13 residues. Trimming stripped 4 bases from V and 8 bases from J, with 13 bases between. Germline assignment: CDR1 SEHNR and CDR2 FQNEAQ (reference sequence).